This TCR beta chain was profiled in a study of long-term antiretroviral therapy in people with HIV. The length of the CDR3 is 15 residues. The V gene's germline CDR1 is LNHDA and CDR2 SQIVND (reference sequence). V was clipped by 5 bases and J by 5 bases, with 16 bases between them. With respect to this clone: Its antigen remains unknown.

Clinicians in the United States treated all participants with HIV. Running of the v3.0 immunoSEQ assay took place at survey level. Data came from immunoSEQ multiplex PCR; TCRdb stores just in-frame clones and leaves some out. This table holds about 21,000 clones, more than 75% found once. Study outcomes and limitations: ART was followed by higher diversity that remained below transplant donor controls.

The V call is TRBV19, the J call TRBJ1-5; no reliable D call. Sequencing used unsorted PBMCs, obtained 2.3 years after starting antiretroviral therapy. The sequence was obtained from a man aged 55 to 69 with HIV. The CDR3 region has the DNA TGTGCCAGTAGTGTTAAACAGCGAGCCTATCAGCCCCAGCATTTT. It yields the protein CASSVKQRAYQPQHF. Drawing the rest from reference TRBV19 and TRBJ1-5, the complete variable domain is DGGITQSPKYLFRKEGQNVTLSCEQNLNHDAMYWYRQDPGQGLRLIYYSQIVNDFQKGDIAEGYSVSREKKESFPLTVTSAQKNPTAFYLCASSVKQRAYQPQHFGDGTRLSIL.